This T cell receptor beta chain is from a study of neurological immune-mediated disorders. This clonotype appeared many times. Its antigen remains unknown. One base away lies a much larger clone, so this may be a sequencing read error. The time point: longitudinal time-point 1 (baseline). Study-wide results and caveats: Patients with HTLV-1-associated myelopathy had the highest level of TCR clonal expansion, whereas patients with multiple sclerosis had the lowest level, falling beneath the level found in healthy controls.

It was by 5'RACE with 10-nucleotide random UMIs that the cDNA was made. TCRdb analysed the 5' RACE reads with MiXCR anew, one entry per CDR3 protein. The sample has 70,000 to 75,000 distinct CDR3 sequences, around 15% seen once; the top ten hold about 4.5%. The sample taken for sequencing was PBMCs. The sequence was collected from a female donor with HTLV-1-associated myelopathy (HAM/TSP).

The CDR3 spells CASSVRGTTGELLF. In nucleotides, the CDR3 is TGTGCCAGCAGCGTACGTGGTACTACCGGGGAGCTGCTTTTT. This sequence joins TRBV9 and TRBJ2-2, with D perhaps matching TRBD2 (5 bases). Per germline, CDR1 SGDLS and CDR2 YYNGEE. The CDR3 contains 14 residues. Based on the CDR3 plus reference TRBV9 and TRBJ2-2, the full variable domain is DSGVTQTPKHLITATGQRVTLRCSPRSGDLSVYWYQQSLDQGLQFLIQYYNGEERAKGNILERFSAQQFPDLHSELNLSSLELGDSALYFCASSVRGTTGELLFGEGSRLTVL.